This T cell receptor (beta chain) appears in the sequencing data of a study of cytomegalovirus exposure and HLA in healthy donors. The study, taken as a whole, reports: Reportedly, cytomegalovirus status was diagnosed with high sensitivity and specificity.

Germline V gives CDR1 SGHRS, CDR2 YFSETQ. J lost 6 bases, V lost 5 bases, and 7 bases had no gene match. The CDR3 extends over 16 amino acids. PCR primers comprised 60 Vbeta and 13 Jbeta primers. Repertoires were generated with immunoSEQ multiplex PCR, while TCRdb's copy carries only in-frame clones and drops some. Altogether about 170,000 clones are present, about 80% being singletons, with the ten largest covering roughly 1.9%. Remarks on this clone: Its specificity is unknown.

The sequence derives from a female donor in good health and CMV-seronegative. Source material: PBMCs. This chain connects TRBV5-1 to TRBJ2-2; 13 positions match TRBD2. The CDR3 DNA sequence: TGCGCCAGCAGGGACGGGACTAGCGGGATGGCCGGGGAGCTGTTTTTT. Amino acids: CASRDGTSGMAGELFF.